This T cell receptor beta chain is from a study of blood T cell repertoires in COVID-19. The germline V gene has CDR1 KGHDR and CDR2 SFDVKD. Trimming stripped 7 bases from V and 0 bases from J, with 8 bases between. CDR3 length: 13 residues. TCRdb keeps only in-frame clones here, not all; method: immunoSEQ multiplex PCR. The sample gives over 75,000 clones, around 90% of which show up once; just over 2% is in the top ten. V gene TRBV24-1 combines with J gene TRBJ1-2; D is perhaps TRBD1 (6 bases). The receptor was derived from a man aged 45-65 years with COVID-19, enrolled during active disease. Sequenced material: peripheral blood. CDR3 in amino acids: CATSGQTNYGYTF. The CDR3 nucleotides read TGTGCCACCAGCGGACAGACTAACTATGGCTACACCTTC.